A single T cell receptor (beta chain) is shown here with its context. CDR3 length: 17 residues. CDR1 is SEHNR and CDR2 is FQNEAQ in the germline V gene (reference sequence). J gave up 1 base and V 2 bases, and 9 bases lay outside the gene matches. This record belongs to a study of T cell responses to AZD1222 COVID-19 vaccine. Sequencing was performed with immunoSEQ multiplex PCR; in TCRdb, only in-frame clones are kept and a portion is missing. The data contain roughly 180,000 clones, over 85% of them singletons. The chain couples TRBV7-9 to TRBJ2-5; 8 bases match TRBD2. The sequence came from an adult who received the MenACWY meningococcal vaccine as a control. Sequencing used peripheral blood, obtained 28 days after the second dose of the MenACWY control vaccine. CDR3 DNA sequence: TGTGCCAGCAGCTTAAGGGAGCGGCTAGCGGGCCAAGAGACCCAGTACTTC. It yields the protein CASSLRERLAGQETQYF.